The clone carrying this T cell receptor (beta chain) was recorded a few times. The source of the sample is a study of T cell repertoires in cytomegalovirus infection. MiXCR, applied by TCRdb to the reads, yields one record per CDR3 protein. The sample includes about 320,000 distinct CDR3 sequences, more than 9% of them seen just once. Specimen: PBMCs. The receptor comes from a human donor in good health (CMV status not recorded). Some clones in this sample may be carry-over from other donors' samples.

The CDR3 DNA sequence: TGTGCCAGCAGTTTAGCGCTCGGACAGGGCTCTGGAAACACCATATATTTT. This codes for CASSLALGQGSGNTIYF. The rearrangement joins TRBV12-3 or TRBV12-4 to TRBJ1-3; 8 nucleotides line up with TRBD1. The CDR3 sequence is 17 residues long. Trimming cost V 0 bases and J 0 bases; bases outside gene matches: 4.